This TCR beta chain originates from a study of beta chain features in type 1 diabetes. Trimming took 0 bases from V and 4 from J, leaving 8 bases between them. CDR1 SGDLS and CDR2 YYNGEE come from the germline V gene. The CDR3 spans 15 residues. There are a few counts of this clone. Its antigen is unknown. This sample includes further DNA sequences coding for the same CDR3. The study reverse transcribed the entire isolated RNA, so it sequenced expressed TCRB transcripts. Data came from immunoSEQ multiplex PCR; TCRdb stores just in-frame clones and leaves some out. The sample gives hundreds of thousands of clones, around an eighth of which show up once; 0.022% is in the top ten. Study-wide points: TCRB CDR3s were moderately but significantly shorter in Type 1 diabetes patients in all four CD4+ subsets. Fewer junction insertions and more nucleotide deletions appeared in type 1 diabetes patients.

Via CD45RO/CCR7/CD25/CD127/CD95/CD27, cells of the CD4+ naive, central memory, regulatory and stem cell-like memory subsets were sorted. The sample was naive CD4+ T cells from blood. This chain joins TRBV9 and TRBJ2-6; D might be TRBD1 or TRBD2, each matching 5 bases. This receptor was obtained from a man younger than 35 with type 1 diabetes. CDR3: CASSVAGAGANVLTF. Written as DNA, the CDR3 is TGTGCCAGCAGCGTAGCCGGGGCAGGGGCCAACGTCCTGACTTTC.